Detailed here is one T cell receptor beta chain. Antigen unknown. There are 13 residues in the CDR3. CDR1 is SGHDT, CDR2 YYEEEE, per germline. The sample comes from a study of blood T cells in healthy people across ages. Overall study findings and caveats: Across samples, TCR beta diversity tracked strongly with naive T cell percentage. It was held that the diversity estimates obtained from one million T cells were underestimates.

Caucasian, healthy and from Russia, the donors were aged between roughly 6 and 95. A minimum of 5 micrograms of total RNA was extracted per sample. Through a sample-barcoded 5' primer and a J-beta primer mix, a second PCR was run for 7 to 11 cycles. TCRdb analysed the 5' RACE reads with MiXCR anew, one entry per CDR3 protein. The sample includes some 1,800,000 distinct CDR3 sequences, approximately 40% seen only once; the top ten take roughly 23%. This rearrangement joins TRBV5-6 to TRBJ2-1, with a possible D match to TRBD1 (6 bases). The closer fit of TRBJ2-7 to the DNA end suggests the J call may be wrong. The source is a human donor in good health. The specimen was blood. CDR3: CASSSSGDAEQYF. As DNA, the CDR3 is TGTGCCAGCAGCTCCTCAGGGGATGCAGAGCAGTACTTC.